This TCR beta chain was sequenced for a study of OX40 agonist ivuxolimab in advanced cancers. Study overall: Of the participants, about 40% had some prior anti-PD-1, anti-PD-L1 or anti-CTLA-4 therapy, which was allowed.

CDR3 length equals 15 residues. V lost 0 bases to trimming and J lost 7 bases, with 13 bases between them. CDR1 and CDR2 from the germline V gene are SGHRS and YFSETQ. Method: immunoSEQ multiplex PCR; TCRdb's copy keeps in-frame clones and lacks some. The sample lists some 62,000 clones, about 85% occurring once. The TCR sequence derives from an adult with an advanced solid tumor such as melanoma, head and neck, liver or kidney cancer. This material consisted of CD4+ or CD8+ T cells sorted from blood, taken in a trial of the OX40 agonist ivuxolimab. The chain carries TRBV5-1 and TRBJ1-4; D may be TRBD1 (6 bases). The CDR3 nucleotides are TGCGCCAGCAGCTTGGCCCCACAGGGCGGTGAAAAACTGTTTTTT. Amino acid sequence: CASSLAPQGGEKLFF.